The source of this T cell receptor (beta chain) is a study of technical replicates of blood from several donors. With V trimmed by 2 bases and J by 7 bases, 4 bases remained unmatched. There are 12 residues in the CDR3. Germline assignment: CDR1 GTSNPN and CDR2 SVGIG (reference sequence). Repertoires were generated with immunoSEQ multiplex PCR, while TCRdb's copy carries only in-frame clones and drops some. Here the sample spans about 100,000 clones, about 95% being singletons. The chain couples TRBV30 to TRBJ2-7; 8 bases are shared with TRBD2. The sample taken for sequencing was T cells isolated from PBMCs. This TCR was recovered from a human donor in good health. CDR3 coding DNA: TGTGCCTGGAGTCCGGGGGGGTGGGAGCAGTACTTC. As protein: CAWSPGGWEQYF.